This T cell receptor (beta chain) appears in the sequencing data of a study of early T cells in non-severe SARS-CoV-2 infection. Study-wide background: Unsorted whole blood bulk RNA was sequenced, with unpaired chains. Study-wide results and limits: CD4 and private specificities were missed by VDJdb matching, which favored anti-spike CD8 responses.

Attached unique molecular identifiers marked individual cDNA molecules. TCRdb passed the 5' RACE reads through MiXCR, listing each CDR3 protein once. The data hold some 62,000 distinct CDR3 sequences, with about 9.3% observed a single time. In the case of this clonotype: Its specificity is not known.

The sequenced sample was whole blood. This clonotype was obtained from an adult who was a healthcare worker with PCR-confirmed SARS-CoV-2 infection or an uninfected control (not recorded which).

CDR3 protein: CASSPNGASGRSSTDTQYF. The CDR3 DNA reads as TGTGCCAGCTCCCCCAACGGGGCATCCGGGAGGAGTAGCACAGATACGCAGTATTTT. The chain combines TRBV18 with TRBJ2-3, with 7 bases fitting TRBD2. Per the germline V gene, CDR1 is KGHSH and CDR2 is LQKENI. The CDR3 runs 19 residues. Trimming took 6 bases from V and 0 from J; bases not matched to a gene: 18.